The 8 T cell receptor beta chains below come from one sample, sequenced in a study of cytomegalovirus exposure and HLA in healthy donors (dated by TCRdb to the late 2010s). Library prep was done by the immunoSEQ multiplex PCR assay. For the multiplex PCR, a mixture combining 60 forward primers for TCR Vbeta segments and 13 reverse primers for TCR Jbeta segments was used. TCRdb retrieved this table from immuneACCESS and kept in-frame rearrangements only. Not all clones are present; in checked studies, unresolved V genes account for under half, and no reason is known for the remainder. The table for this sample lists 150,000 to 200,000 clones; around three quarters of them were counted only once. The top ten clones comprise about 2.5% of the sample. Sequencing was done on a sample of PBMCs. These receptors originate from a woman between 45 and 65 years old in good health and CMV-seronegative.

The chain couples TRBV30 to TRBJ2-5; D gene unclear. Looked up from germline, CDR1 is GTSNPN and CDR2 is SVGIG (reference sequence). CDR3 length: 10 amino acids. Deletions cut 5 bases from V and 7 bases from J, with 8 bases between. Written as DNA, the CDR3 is TGTGCCTGGGGCCCGGGGACCCAGTACTTC. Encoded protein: CAWGPGTQYF.

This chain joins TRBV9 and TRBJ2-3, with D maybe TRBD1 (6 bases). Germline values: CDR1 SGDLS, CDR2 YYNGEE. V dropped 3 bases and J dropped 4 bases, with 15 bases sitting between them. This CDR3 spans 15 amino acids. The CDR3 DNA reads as TGTGCCAGCAGCGAGGGGGAGCGCCCCGCAGATACGCAGTATTTT. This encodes CASSEGERPADTQYF. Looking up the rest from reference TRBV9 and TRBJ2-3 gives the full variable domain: DSGVTQTPKHLITATGQRVTLRCSPRSGDLSVYWYQQSLDQGLQFLIQYYNGEERAKGNILERFSAQQFPDLHSELNLSSLELGDSALYFCASSEGERPADTQYFGPGTRLTVL.

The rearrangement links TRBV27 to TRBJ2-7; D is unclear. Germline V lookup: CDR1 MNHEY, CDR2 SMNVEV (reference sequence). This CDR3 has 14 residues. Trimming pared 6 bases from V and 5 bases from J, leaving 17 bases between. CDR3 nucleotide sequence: TGTGCCAGCAGCAACCAAAACACACACAACGAGCAGTACTTC. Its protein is CASSNQNTHNEQYF.

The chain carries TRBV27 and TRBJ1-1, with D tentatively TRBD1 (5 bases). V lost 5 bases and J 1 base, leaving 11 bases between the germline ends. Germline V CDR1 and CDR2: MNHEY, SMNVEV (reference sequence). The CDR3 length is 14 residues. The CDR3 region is CASSVQAWNTEAFF. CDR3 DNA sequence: TGTGCCAGCAGTGTACAGGCGTGGAACACTGAAGCTTTCTTT.

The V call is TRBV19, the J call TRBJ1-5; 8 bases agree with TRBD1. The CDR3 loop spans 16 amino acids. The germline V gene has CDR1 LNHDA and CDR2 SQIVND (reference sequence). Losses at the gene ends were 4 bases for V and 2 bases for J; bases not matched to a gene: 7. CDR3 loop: CASSTGQGKGNQPQHF. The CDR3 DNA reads TGTGCCAGTAGTACCGGACAGGGCAAGGGCAATCAGCCCCAGCATTTT.

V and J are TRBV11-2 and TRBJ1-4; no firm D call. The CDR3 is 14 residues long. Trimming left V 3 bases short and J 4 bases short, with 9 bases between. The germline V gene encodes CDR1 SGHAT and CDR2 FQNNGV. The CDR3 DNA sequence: TGTGCCAGCAGCTTCTCCCGGGGTAATGAAAAACTGTTTTTT. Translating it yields CASSFSRGNEKLFF.

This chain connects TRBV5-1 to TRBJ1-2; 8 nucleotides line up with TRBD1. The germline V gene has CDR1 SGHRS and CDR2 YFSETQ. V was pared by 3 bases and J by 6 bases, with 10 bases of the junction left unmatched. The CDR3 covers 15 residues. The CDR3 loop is CASSSDLDRGHGYTF. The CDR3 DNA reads TGCGCCAGCAGCTCCGACCTTGACAGGGGCCATGGCTACACCTTC.

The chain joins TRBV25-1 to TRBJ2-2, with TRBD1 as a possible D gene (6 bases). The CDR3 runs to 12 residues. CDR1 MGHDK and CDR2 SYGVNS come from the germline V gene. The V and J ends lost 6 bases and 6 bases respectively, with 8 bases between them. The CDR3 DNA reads TGTGCCAGCAGAACAGGGCCCGGGGAGCTGTTTTTT. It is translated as CASRTGPGELFF.